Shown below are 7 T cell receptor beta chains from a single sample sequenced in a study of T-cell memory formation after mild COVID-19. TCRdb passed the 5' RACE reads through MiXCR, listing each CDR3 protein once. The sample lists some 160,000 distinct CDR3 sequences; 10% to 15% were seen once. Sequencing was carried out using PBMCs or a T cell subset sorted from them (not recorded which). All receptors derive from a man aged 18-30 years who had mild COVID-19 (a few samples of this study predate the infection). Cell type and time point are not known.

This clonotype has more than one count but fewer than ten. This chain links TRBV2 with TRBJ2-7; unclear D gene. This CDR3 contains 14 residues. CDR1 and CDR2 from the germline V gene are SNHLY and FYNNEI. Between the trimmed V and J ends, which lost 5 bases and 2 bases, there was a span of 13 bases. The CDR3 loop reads CASSPRLGPYEQYV. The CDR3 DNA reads TGTGCCAGCAGTCCCCGGCTAGGCCCCTACGAGCAGTACGTC.

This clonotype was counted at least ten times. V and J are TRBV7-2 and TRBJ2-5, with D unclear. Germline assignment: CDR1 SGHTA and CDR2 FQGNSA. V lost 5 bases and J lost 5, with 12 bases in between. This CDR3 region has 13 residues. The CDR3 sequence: CASSPGPGETQYF. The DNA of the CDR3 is TGTGCCAGCAGCCCCGGTCCTGGGGAGACCCAGTACTTC.

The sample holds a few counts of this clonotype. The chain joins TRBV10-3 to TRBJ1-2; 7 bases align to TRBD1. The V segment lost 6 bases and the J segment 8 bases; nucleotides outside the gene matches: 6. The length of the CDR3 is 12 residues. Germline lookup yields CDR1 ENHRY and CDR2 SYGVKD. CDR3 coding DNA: TGTGCCATCAGCTCGACAGGGAACGGCTACACCTTC. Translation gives CAISSTGNGYTF.

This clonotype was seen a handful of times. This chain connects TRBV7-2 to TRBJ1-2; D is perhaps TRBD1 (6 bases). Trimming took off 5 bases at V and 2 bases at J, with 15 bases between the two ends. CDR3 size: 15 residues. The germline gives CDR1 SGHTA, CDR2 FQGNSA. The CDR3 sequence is CASSPRPTGNYGYTF. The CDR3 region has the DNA TGTGCCAGCAGCCCCCGACCGACAGGCAACTATGGCTACACCTTC.

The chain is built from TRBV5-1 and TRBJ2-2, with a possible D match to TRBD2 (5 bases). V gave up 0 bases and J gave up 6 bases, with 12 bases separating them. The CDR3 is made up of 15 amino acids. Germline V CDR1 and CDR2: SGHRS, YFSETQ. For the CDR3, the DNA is TGCGCCAGCAGCTTGGTGAGGGCCGGCGCCGGGGAGCTGTTTTTT. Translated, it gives CASSLVRAGAGELFF.

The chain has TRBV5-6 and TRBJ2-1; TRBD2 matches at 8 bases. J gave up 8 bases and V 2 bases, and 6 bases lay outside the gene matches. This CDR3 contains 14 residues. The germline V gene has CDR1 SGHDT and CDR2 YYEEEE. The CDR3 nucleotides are TGTGCCAGCAGCTTCGGGGGGGCTGACCATGAGCAGTTCTTC. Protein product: CASSFGGADHEQFF. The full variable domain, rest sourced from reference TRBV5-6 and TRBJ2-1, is DAGVTQSPTHLIKTRGQQVTLRCSPKSGHDTVSWYQQALGQGPQFIFQYYEEEERQRGNFPDRFSGHQFPNYSSELNVNALLLGDSALYLCASSFGGADHEQFFGPGTRLTVL.

The CDR3 DNA is TGCAGTGCTCCTCGGACTAGCGGGCGAATGCACTACAATGAGCAGTTCTTC. This encodes CSAPRTSGRMHYNEQFF. The chain couples TRBV20-1 to TRBJ2-1, with 11 bases identical to TRBD2. The CDR3 is 17 residues long. From germline, CDR1 is DFQATT and CDR2 SNEGSKA (reference sequence). Trimming cost V 5 bases and J 3 bases; bases outside gene matches: 12.